This T cell receptor beta chain is drawn from a study of robustness of blood B and T cell sequencing (dated by TCRdb to the late 2010s). Study-wide context: The study was designed to determine how much peripheral blood is required to reliably characterize an individual's TCRbeta and IgG repertoires. Each of the approximately nine independently drawn blood samples had its TCRbeta and IgG repertoires measured. As technical replicates, two replicate TCRbeta cDNA libraries were made from one shared RNA pool taken from a single 10 ml draw. Results and caveats for the whole study, not just this receptor: Evidence of cross-contamination, likely caused by batch processing, was seen in one pair of TCRbeta libraries, and the UMI-sequence pairs shared between the two libraries were removed. When 3 or 4 tubes (roughly 28-40 ml blood) were combined, saturation was approached in coverage of the top 10,000 TCRbeta clonotypes. Pooling tubes did not make the overlap of rare TCRbeta clonotypes any better, which implies that much larger blood volumes would be needed to capture those rare clonotypes. Because EDTA tubes had to be fractionated immediately, the use of EDTA tubes in multi-site collections was limited. Of the top 10,000 TCRbeta clonotypes in one technical replicate library, roughly 95% were also found in the other technical replicate library. The 1,000 most abundant TCRbeta clonotypes from the pooled draws were detected in every single 10 ml sample. The TCRbeta rarefaction curves did not fully level off, which suggests either under-sequencing or many low-abundance clonotypes.

A note on this clonotype: The target of this receptor is not known. No much larger clonotype is one base removed from it; base qualities were not supplied.

TCRbeta repertoires were measured from mRNA instead of genomic DNA, an approach that captures expressed receptors. Buffy coat leukocytes were collected into Trizol, and RNA was extracted with the Direct-zol RNA MiniPrep Plus kit without cell sorting. To separate plasma, buffy coat and red blood cells, EDTA blood tubes were immediately centrifuged at 4 degrees C. Library prep was done by PCR. Sequencing was carried out with an Illumina MiSeq. SMARTScribe reverse transcriptase and a 5' template-switch oligo, by which a universal priming site was added, were used for cDNA synthesis. A 12-nucleotide random unique molecular identifier (UMI) was carried by the template-switch oligo, and each cDNA molecule was tagged with this UMI. During reverse transcription, TCRbeta transcripts were targeted by chain-specific reverse primers. Uracil DNA glycosylase treatment removed residual template-switch adapters, and cDNA was purified with a Qiagen MinElute kit. For the first PCR, roughly 20 cycles were run with KAPA HiFi HotStart ReadyMix and step-out primers, split across four 50 ul reactions. First-round PCR products were gel-purified before further amplification. Illumina Nextera adapters were attached in a second roughly 8-cycle PCR, after which libraries were purified and pooled. For each TCRbeta molecule, the UMI barcode was captured by a 50-nucleotide 5' read. As for the original processing: Using the MIGEC toolkit, reads were grouped by UMI into consensus reads. PEAR was used to merge forward and reverse consensus reads, producing the final reads. A custom decontamination script removed identical UMI-sequence pairs shared across libraries, treating them as cross-sample contamination. V(D)J assignment and CDR3 extraction were performed with MIGMAP, a wrapper around IgBLAST. A TCR clonotype was defined as sharing the same V gene, J gene and CDR3 amino acid sequence, and CDR1 and CDR2 were not sequenced. The public sequencing data were trimmed at Q25 with fastp and processed into clonotypes with MiXCR by TCRdb, which kept only in-frame beta chains. Identical CDR3 protein sequences are pooled into one entry, listed with their most common genes and DNA. The V and J calls, along with clone size, are taken from TCRdb and not from the paper's own processing. The sample table shows roughly 4,000 distinct CDR3 sequences, and more than 50% are seen once. The top ten clonotypes cover 20% to 25% of the sample.

This TCR derives from a human donor in good health. Sequencing input: peripheral blood.

CDR3 reads: CAGEKVWGGGETQYF. DNA sequence: TGTGCCGGAGAGAAAGTGTGGGGGGGCGGCGAGACCCAGTACTTC. Here the chain combines TRBV11-1 and TRBJ2-5; a tentative D call is TRBD2 (7 bases match). The CDR3 runs 15 amino acids, cysteine and phenylalanine included. The only DNA kept is the CDR3, 45 bases in frame from the first base. V is cut by 11 bases and J by 5 bases, and the space between the germline ends is 24 bases. From the germline V gene (reference sequence), CDR1 is SGHAT and CDR2 is FQDESV.